This is a list of T cell receptor beta chains from one sample in a study of metastatic and nonmetastatic thyroid tumors. TCRdb ran MiXCR on the PCR reads. The table includes approximately 58,000 clones, roughly 22% detected once. Sequencing was done on a sample of blood. Every receptor here comes from a female donor with papillary thyroid cancer or a benign thyroid nodule (not recorded which). Some clones in this sample may be carry-over from other donors' samples. CDR3s include the opening cysteine and the closing phenylalanine or tryptophan. A D gene is named only where the DNA matches it firmly. Not every row has a clone size; where given, it reads once, few, many or a size class.

v_gene	j_gene	d_gene	abundance	CDR3nt	CDR3aa
TRBV5-5	TRBJ2-7	.	.	TGTGCCAGCATGAACGAAGCTGTCGAGCAGGACTTC	CASMNEAVEQDF
TRBV7-6	TRBJ1-4	.	many	TGTGCCAGCAGTCCCTGGGAGGGACCTGAAAAACTGTTTTTT	CASSPWEGPEKLFF
TRBV11-2	TRBJ1-2	.	many	TGTGCCAGCAGCTTAGAAGTTAGCCCACTATATGGCTACACCTTC	CASSLEVSPLYGYTF
TRBV5-1	TRBJ1-2	.	.	TGCGCCAGCAGCCCCGGGTCTAACTATGGCTACACCTTC	CASSPGSNYGYTF
TRBV19	TRBJ1-6	.	many	TGTGCCAGTAGTATAGATTTCCGCGATTCACCCCTCCACTTT	CASSIDFRDSPLHF
TRBV2	TRBJ2-4	TRBD2	many	TGTGCCACAACGAGACGCAGCGGGGTAGCCAAAAACATTCAGTACTTC	CATTRRSGVAKNIQYF
TRBV30	TRBJ1-6	TRBD1	.	TGTGCCTGGGGTCCATACCGCGACAGGGGCTTGGCACCCCTCCACTTT	CAWGPYRDRGLAPLHF
TRBV2	TRBJ1-1	TRBD1	many	TGTGCTGAGGGGACAGGGGGCTTCACTGAAGCTTTCTTT	CAEGTGGFTEAFF
TRBV20-1	TRBJ2-1	TRBD2	.	TGCAGTGCTAGCCCCGGACTAGCGGGAGAGGTTGAGCAGTTCTTC	CSASPGLAGEVEQFF
TRBV20-1	TRBJ2-3	.	.	TGCAGTGCTAGTAGGCTATCGGGTACAGATACGCACTATTTT	CSASRLSGTDTHYF
TRBV2	TRBJ2-7	TRBD2	many	TGTGCCAGCAGTCCGGGACTAGCGGGACCCTACGAGCAGTACTTC	CASSPGLAGPYEQYF
TRBV12-3/TRBV12-4	TRBJ1-2	.	many	TGTGCCAGCAGTTTAGAGGCAGGGTGGGATGGCTACACCTTC	CASSLEAGWDGYTF
TRBV19	TRBJ1-1	.	many	TGTGCCAGCCAGGACACCACGAACACTGAAGCTTTCTTT	CASQDTTNTEAFF
TRBV5-6	TRBJ2-1	TRBD1	once	TGTGCCAGCAGCGCAGGGGGATTATACAATGAGCAGTTCTTC	CASSAGGLYNEQFF
TRBV20-1	TRBJ2-1	.	many	TGCAGTGCTAGAGAGCCGACTAGTCGACCGTTCTTC	CSAREPTSRPFF
TRBV5-1	TRBJ2-5	.	many	TGCGCCAGCAGCTTTAGGGCGGAAGAGACCCAGTACTTC	CASSFRAEETQYF
TRBV2	TRBJ2-7	.	many	TGTGCCAGCAGTGAAGACAGGAGCTCCTACGAGCAGTACTTC	CASSEDRSSYEQYF
TRBV10-1	TRBJ2-3	TRBD2	many	TGCGCCAGCCGTGAGGTAGGGACTAGCGGGCCTTCTAGCACAGATACGCAGTATTTT	CASREVGTSGPSSTDTQYF
TRBV2	TRBJ2-7	TRBD1	many	TGTGCCAGCAGCGAATGGGGGACAGGGAGGACCGAGCAGTACTTC	CASSEWGTGRTEQYF
TRBV7-8	TRBJ2-1	TRBD2	.	TGTGCCAGCAGCTTAAGGCTAGCGGGTCTCGAAAATGAGCAGTTCTTC	CASSLRLAGLENEQFF
TRBV12-5	TRBJ2-3	TRBD2	few	TGTGCTAGTGGTTTTTCAGCGGGAGCAGATACGCAGTATTTT	CASGFSAGADTQYF
TRBV30	TRBJ1-5	TRBD1	.	TGTGCCTGTTCACAGGGGGGGAAGCCCCAGCATTTT	CACSQGGKPQHF
TRBV5-1	TRBJ2-5	TRBD1	.	TGCGCCAGCAGCGCCGCGACAGGGGGTTCCCAAGAGACCCAGTACTTC	CASSAATGGSQETQYF
TRBV4-1	TRBJ1-5	.	.	TGCGCGAGCAGCCAGGGGAGAGTGGGGCTAAGCAATCAGCCCCAGCATTTT	CASSQGRVGLSNQPQHF
TRBV30	TRBJ2-7	TRBD1	many	TGTGCCTGGAGTATGGGGACAGGGCCCTACGAGCAGTACTTC	CAWSMGTGPYEQYF
TRBV29-1	TRBJ1-2	.	many	TGCAGCGCCCCCCGGGAGAGCTATGGCTACACCTTC	CSAPRESYGYTF
TRBV5-1	TRBJ2-7	.	.	TGCGCCAGCAGCTTAATAAGCGGTACTTACCCCTACGAGCAGTACTTC	CASSLISGTYPYEQYF
TRBV12-3/TRBV12-4	TRBJ1-1	.	many	TGTGCCAGCAGTTTAAACAGGGCGAACACTGAAGCTTTCTTT	CASSLNRANTEAFF